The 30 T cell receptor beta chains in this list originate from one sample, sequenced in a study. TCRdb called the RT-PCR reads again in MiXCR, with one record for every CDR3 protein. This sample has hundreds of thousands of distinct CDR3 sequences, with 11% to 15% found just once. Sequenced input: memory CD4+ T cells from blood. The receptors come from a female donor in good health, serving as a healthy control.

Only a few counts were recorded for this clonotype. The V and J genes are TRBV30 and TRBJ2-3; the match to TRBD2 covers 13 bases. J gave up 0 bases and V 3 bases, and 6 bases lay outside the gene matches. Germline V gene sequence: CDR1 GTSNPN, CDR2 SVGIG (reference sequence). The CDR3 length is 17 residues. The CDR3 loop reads CAWRDTSGRASTDTQYF. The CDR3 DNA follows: TGTGCCTGGAGGGATACTAGCGGGAGGGCCAGCACAGATACGCAGTATTTT. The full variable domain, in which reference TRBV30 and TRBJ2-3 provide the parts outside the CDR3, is SQTIHQWPATLVQPVGSPLSLECTVEGTSNPNLYWYRQAAGRGLQLLFYSVGIGQISSEVPQNLSASRPQDRQFILSSKKLLLSDSGFYLCAWRDTSGRASTDTQYFGPGTRLTVL.

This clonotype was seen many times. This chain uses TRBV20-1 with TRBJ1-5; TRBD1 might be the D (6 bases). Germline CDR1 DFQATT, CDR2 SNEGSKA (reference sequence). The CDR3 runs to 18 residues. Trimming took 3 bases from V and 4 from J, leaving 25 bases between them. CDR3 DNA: TGCAGTGCTAGTAGGGCCAGGGGCGAACCAGAGCGGAATCAGCCCCAGCATTTT. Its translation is CSASRARGEPERNQPQHF.

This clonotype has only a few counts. The CDR3 protein is CATSRDAWSSYEQYF. CDR3 sequence (DNA): TGTGCCACCAGCAGAGATGCGTGGAGCTCCTACGAGCAGTACTTC. This chain uses TRBV15 with TRBJ2-7, with D unresolved. V was clipped by 0 bases and J by 0 bases, with 9 bases between them. Germline lookup yields CDR1 LNHNV and CDR2 YYDKDF (reference sequence). The CDR3 covers 15 residues.

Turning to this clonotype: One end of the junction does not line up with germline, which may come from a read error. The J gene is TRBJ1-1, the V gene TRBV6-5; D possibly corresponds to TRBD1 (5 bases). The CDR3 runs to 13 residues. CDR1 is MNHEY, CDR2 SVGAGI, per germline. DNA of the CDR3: TGTGCCATCAGTTTATGGGGGGGCACTGAAGCTTTCTTT. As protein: CAISLWGGTEAFF.

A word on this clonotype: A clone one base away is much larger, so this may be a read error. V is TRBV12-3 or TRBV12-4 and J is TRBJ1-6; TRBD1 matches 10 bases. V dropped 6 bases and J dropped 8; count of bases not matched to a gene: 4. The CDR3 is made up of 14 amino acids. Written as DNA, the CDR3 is TGTGCCAGCAGCTCCGGGACAGGGGATTCACCCCTCCACTTT. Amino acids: CASSSGTGDSPLHF.

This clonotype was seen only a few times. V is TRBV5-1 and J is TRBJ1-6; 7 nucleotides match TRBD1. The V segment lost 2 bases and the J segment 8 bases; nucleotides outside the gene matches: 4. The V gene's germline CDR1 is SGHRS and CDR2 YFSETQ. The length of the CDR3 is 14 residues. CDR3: CASSFTGEDSPLHF. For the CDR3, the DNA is TGCGCCAGCAGCTTTACAGGGGAGGATTCACCCCTCCACTTT.

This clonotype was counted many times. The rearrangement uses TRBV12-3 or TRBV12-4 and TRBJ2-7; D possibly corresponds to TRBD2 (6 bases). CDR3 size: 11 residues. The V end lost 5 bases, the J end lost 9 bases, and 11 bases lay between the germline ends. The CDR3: CASSRGIGQYF. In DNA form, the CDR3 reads TGTGCCAGCAGTCGCGGGATCGGGCAGTACTTC.

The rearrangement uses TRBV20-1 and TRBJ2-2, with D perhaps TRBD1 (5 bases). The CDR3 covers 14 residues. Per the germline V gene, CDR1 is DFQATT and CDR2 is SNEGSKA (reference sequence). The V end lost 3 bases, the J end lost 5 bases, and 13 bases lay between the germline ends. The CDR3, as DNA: TGCAGTGCTAGGTTAACCCAGGGAACCGGGGAGCTGTTTTTT. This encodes CSARLTQGTGELFF.

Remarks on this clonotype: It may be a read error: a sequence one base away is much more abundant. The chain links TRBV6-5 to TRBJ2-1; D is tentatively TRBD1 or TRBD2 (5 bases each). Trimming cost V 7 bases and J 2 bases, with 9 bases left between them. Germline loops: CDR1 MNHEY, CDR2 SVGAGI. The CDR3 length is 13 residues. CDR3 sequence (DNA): TGTGCCAGCACCTCGGGACCCTACAATGAGCAGTTCTTC. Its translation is CASTSGPYNEQFF.

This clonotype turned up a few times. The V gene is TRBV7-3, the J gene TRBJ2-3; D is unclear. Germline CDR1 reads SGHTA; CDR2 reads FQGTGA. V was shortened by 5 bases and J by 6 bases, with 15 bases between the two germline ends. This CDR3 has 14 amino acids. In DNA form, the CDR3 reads TGTGCCAGCAGCACTATATTTAAGGGCGATACGCAGTATTTT. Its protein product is CASSTIFKGDTQYF.

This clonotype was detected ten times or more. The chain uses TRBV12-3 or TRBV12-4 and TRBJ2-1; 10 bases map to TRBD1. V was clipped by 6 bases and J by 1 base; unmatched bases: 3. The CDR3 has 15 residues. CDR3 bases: TGTGCCAGCAGCCGGGACAGGGGTTCCTACAATGAGCAGTTCTTC. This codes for CASSRDRGSYNEQFF.

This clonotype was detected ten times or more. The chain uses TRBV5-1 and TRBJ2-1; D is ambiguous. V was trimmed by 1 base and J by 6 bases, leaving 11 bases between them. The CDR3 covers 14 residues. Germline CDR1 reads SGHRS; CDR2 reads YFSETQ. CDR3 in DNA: TGCGCCAGCAGCTTGCTCCCCCCCCCCAATGAGCAGTTCTTC. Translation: CASSLLPPPNEQFF.

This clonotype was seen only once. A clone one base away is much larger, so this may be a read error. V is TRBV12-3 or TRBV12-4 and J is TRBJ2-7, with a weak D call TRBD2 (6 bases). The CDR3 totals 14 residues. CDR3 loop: CASRRDSTTYDQYF. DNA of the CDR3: TGTGCCAGCAGACGGGACTCAACCACCTACGATCAGTACTTC.

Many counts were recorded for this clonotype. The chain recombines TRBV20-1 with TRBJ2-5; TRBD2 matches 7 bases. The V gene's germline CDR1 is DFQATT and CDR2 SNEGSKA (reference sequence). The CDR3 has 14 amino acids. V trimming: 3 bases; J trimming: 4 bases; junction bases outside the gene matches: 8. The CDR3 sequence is CSASVGRPRETQYF. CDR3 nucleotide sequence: TGCAGTGCTAGTGTCGGGAGGCCTCGAGAGACCCAGTACTTC.

Here the CDR3 reads CASSVGQGAVSTEAFF. The DNA of the CDR3 is TGTGCCAGCAGCGTAGGACAGGGGGCAGTTAGCACTGAAGCTTTCTTT. The chain couples TRBV9 to TRBJ1-1; 10 positions agree with TRBD1. Unmatched junction bases numbered 6, after V lost 0 bases and J lost 4 bases. The CDR3 is made up of 16 amino acids. Per germline, CDR1 SGDLS and CDR2 YYNGEE.

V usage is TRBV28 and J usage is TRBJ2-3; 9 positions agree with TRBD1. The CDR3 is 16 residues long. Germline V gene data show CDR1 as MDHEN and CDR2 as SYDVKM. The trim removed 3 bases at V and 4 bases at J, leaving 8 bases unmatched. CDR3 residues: CASSFLGTGRSDTQYF. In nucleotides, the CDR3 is TGTGCCAGCAGTTTCCTTGGGACAGGGCGTTCAGATACGCAGTATTTT.

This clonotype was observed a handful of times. The DNA for the CDR3 is TGCGCCAGCAGCCAAGATCCCCAGAGCTCCTATAATTCACCCCTCCACTTT. It yields the protein CASSQDPQSSYNSPLHF. The V call is TRBV4-3, the J call TRBJ1-6; D not certain. V shed 0 bases and J shed 0 bases, with 9 bases lying between them. CDR1 LGHNA and CDR2 YSLEER come from the germline V gene. This CDR3 spans 17 amino acids.

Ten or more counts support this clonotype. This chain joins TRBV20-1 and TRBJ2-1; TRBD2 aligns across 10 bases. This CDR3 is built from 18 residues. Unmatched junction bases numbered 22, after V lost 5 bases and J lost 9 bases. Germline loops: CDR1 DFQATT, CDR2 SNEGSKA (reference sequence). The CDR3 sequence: CSAPSGGLLESRYGEQFF. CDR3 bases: TGCAGTGCTCCTAGCGGGGGCCTCCTCGAGTCACGTTATGGTGAGCAGTTCTTC.

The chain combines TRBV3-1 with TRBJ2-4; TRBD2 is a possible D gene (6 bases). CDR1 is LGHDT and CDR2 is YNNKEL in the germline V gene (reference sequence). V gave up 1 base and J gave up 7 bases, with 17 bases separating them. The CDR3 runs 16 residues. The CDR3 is CASSQGLGGLGNIQYF. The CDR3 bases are TGTGCCAGCAGCCAAGGCTTGGGGGGATTAGGCAACATTCAGTACTTC. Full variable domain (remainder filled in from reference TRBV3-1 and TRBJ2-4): DTAVSQTPKYLVTQMGNDKSIKCEQNLGHDTMYWYKQDSKKFLKIMFSYNNKELIINETVPNRFSPKSPDKAHLNLHINSLELGDSAVYFCASSQGLGGLGNIQYFGAGTRLSVL.

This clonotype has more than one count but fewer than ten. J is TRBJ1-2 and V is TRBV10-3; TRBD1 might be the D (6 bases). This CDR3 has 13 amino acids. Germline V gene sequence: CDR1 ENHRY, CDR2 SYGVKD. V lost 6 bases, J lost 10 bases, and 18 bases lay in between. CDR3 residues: CAISRDRTDDYTF. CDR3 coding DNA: TGTGCCATCAGCAGAGACAGGACGGATGACTACACCTTC.

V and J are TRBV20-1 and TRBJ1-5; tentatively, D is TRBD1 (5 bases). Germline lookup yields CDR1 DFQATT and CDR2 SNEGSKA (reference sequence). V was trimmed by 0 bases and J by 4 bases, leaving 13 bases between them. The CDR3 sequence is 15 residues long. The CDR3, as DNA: TGCAGTGCTAGAGATCGTGTGCGGGGGAATCAGCCCCAGCATTTT. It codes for CSARDRVRGNQPQHF.

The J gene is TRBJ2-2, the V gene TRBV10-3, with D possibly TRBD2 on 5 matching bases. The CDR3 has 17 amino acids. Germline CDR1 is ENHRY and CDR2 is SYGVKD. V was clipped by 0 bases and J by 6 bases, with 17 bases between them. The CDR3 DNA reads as TGTGCCATCAGTGAGTCGGGGAGTGAGTCGGTCCCCGGGGAGCTGTTTTTT. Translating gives CAISESGSESVPGELFF.

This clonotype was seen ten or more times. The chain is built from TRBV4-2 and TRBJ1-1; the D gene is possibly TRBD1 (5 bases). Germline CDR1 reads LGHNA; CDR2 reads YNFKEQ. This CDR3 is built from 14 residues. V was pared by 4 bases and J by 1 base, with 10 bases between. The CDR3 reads CASSLTQENTEAFF. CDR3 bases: TGTGCCAGCAGCCTGACACAGGAGAACACTGAAGCTTTCTTT.

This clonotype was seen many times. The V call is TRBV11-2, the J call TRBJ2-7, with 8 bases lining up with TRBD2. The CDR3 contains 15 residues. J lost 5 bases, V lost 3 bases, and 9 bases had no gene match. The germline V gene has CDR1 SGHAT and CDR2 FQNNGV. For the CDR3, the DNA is TGTGCCAGCAGCTTTACAGCGGGAGTCACTGACGAGCAGTACTTC. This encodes CASSFTAGVTDEQYF.

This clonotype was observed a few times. For the CDR3, the DNA is TGTGCCAGCTCACCTCCCCGGGACAGGGGCTACAATGAGCAGTTCTTC. This gives the protein CASSPPRDRGYNEQFF. J is TRBJ2-1 and V is TRBV18, with TRBD1 matching 10 bases. The germline gives CDR1 KGHSH, CDR2 LQKENI. J lost 3 bases, V lost 3 bases, and 5 bases had no gene match. The CDR3 extends over 16 amino acids.

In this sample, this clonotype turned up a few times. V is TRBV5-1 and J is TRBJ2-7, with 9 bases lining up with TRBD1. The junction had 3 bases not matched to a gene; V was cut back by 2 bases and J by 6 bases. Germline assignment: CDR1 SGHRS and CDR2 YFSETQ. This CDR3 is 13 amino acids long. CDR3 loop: CASSFGTGTEQYF. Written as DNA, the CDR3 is TGCGCCAGCAGCTTCGGGACAGGGACCGAGCAGTACTTC. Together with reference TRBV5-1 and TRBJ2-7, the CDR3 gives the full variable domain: KAGVTQTPRYLIKTRGQQVTLSCSPISGHRSVSWYQQTPGQGLQFLFEYFSETQRNKGNFPGRFSGRQFSNSRSEMNVSTLELGDSALYLCASSFGTGTEQYFGPGTRLTVT.

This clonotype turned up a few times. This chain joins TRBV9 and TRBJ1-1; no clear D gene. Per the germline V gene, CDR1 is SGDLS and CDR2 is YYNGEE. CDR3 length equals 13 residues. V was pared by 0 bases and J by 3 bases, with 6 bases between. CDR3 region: CASSVASYTEAFF. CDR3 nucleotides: TGTGCCAGCAGCGTAGCAAGTTACACTGAAGCTTTCTTT.

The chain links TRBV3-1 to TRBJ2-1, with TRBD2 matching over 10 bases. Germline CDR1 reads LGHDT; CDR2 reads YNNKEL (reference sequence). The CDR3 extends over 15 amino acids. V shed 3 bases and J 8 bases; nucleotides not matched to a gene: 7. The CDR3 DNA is TGTGCCAGCAGCCAGAGCGGGGGGGCCTCTGATGAGCAGTTCTTC. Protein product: CASSQSGGASDEQFF.

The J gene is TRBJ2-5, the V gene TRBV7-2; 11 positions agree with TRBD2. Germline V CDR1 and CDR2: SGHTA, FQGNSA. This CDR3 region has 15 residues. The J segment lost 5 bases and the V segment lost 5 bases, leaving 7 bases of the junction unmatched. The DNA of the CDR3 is TGTGCCAGCAGCCTACTAGCGGGAGAGGGGGAGACCCAGTACTTC. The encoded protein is CASSLLAGEGETQYF. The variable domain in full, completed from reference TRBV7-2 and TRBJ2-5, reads GAGVSQSPSNKVTEKGKDVELRCDPISGHTALYWYRQSLGQGLEFLIYFQGNSAPDKSGLPSDRFSAERTGGSVSTLTIQRTQQEDSAVYLCASSLLAGEGETQYFGPGTRLLVL.

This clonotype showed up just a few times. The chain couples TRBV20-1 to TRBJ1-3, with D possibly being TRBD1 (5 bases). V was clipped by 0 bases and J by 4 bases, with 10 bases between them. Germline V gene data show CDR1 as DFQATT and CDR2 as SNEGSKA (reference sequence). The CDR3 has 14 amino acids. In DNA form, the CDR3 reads TGCAGTGCTAGAGAGGGGGGACTCGGAAACACCATATATTTT. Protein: CSAREGGLGNTIYF.